This T cell receptor (beta chain) was found in a study of T cells after yellow fever vaccination (dated by TCRdb to between 2017 and 2020). For the study in its entirety: Libraries from fractions with low cell numbers were prepared with the SMART-Seq v4 Ultra Low Input RNA kit. To track T-cell clones before and after primary and booster YFV17D yellow fever vaccination, bulk TCR alpha and beta repertoires were sequenced longitudinally. Two healthy male donors, one aged 18 to 29 and one aged 30 to 40 years, made up the cohort. Blood was drawn at multiple timepoints before and after primary and secondary immunization, with bulk PBMC replicates and cell subsets isolated. The full study reports these points: Most clones expanded after primary vaccination were re-detected after the booster (almost 98% of CD4 and 88% of CD8), suggesting broad memory maintenance. A small fraction of clonotypes appeared in both the CD4 and CD8 compartments, likely as a result of convergent recombination. The study included only two donors, which limits how far the findings can be generalized. The secondary T-cell response was weaker than the primary response but faster, peaking on day 5 instead of day 15. Computational filtering was needed because FACS-sorted repertoires could contain abundant contaminating clonotypes from the bulk population.

The treatment or condition label on this specimen signifies: live attenuated yellow fever vaccine strain. Two biological replicates of bulk PBMCs were collected at each blood-draw timepoint. PBMCs were isolated from peripheral blood using a standard Ficoll-Paque protocol. TriZol was used to extract RNA from bulk PBMCs, CD4 and CD8 fractions, and dextramer-positive and dextramer-negative fractions. This clonotype was seen a handful of times. What this receptor recognizes is not known. Base qualities are not recorded, but no much larger clone differs from it by a single base. Sequencing took place on an Illumina NovaSeq 6000. TCR cDNA was synthesized by 5'RACE template switching, which introduced a universal primer site and unique molecular identifiers. Priming for cDNA synthesis came from both the TCR alpha and TCR beta constant segments. Libraries were amplified in two PCR steps, with sample barcodes and sequencing adapters added in the second step. Sequencing of libraries was done on Illumina HiSeq 2500 (2x100 bp) or NovaSeq (2x150 bp). The authors' analysis ran thus. Demultiplexing of reads and collapsing into UMI consensus sequences were performed with MIGEC, and V(D)J alignment was carried out with MiXCR. Using edgeR on replicate PBMC samples, clonotypes were called vaccine-responding if FDR was below 0.01 and the log2 fold change was above 5 up to day 15. Bulk clonotypes were assigned CD4 or CD8 identity according to which sequenced CD4 or CD8 repertoire held them at higher abundance. TCRdb itself trimmed the public reads at Q25 with fastp, ran MiXCR and retained productive beta chains. CDR3 protein sequences are deduplicated, and each keeps its most common genes and DNA. The V and J calls and clone size are TCRdb's, not the authors'. In all, the sample holds a few hundred thousand distinct CDR3 sequences, and 15% to 20% of those were seen once. Together, the top ten hold 18% of the sample.

V lost 1 base and J lost 2 bases; the stretch between them is 11 bases long. The germline V gene sets CDR1 to SQVTM and CDR2 to ANQGSEA. The CDR3 goes from the cysteine to the phenylalanine over 15 residues. Of the read, only the CDR3 DNA is kept; its 45 bases are in frame from base 1. Specimen: PBMCs, collected before the yellow fever booster vaccination. This clonotype was obtained from a young man who received the YFV17D yellow fever vaccine. This chain joins TRBV29-1 to TRBJ2-2; the D gene is perhaps TRBD1, from 6 matching bases. The sequenced DNA: TGCAGCGTTGAAGTTACCGGGACAAACACCGGGGAGCTGTTTTTT. This codes for CSVEVTGTNTGELFF.